Reported below is one T cell receptor (beta chain). CDR3 size: 13 residues. The V gene's germline CDR1 is SGHRS and CDR2 YFSETQ. V lost 2 bases and J lost 5, with 10 bases in between. The data are from a study of blood T cell repertoires in COVID-19. Study-wide context: The United States, Italy and Spain provided the acute and convalescent COVID-19 samples. T cells, B-cell-depleted T cells, or PBMCs supplied cDNA or gDNA.

Original data processing: Amplification of reference gene primers provided the estimated nucleated cell counts. The assay was immunoSEQ multiplex PCR, and TCRdb's table has in-frame clones only and misses some. The V and J calls and clone size are taken from that table; D and trimming were inferred from the DNA. The sample yields about 37,000 clones, about nine tenths seen once. Sequenced sample: peripheral blood. The sequence was collected from a human donor in a cohort sampled during active COVID-19. V usage is TRBV5-1 and J usage is TRBJ2-5, with D maybe TRBD1 (5 bases). The CDR3 is CASSLSGAETQYF. DNA for the CDR3: TGCGCCAGCAGCTTATCTGGGGCGGAGACCCAGTACTTC.